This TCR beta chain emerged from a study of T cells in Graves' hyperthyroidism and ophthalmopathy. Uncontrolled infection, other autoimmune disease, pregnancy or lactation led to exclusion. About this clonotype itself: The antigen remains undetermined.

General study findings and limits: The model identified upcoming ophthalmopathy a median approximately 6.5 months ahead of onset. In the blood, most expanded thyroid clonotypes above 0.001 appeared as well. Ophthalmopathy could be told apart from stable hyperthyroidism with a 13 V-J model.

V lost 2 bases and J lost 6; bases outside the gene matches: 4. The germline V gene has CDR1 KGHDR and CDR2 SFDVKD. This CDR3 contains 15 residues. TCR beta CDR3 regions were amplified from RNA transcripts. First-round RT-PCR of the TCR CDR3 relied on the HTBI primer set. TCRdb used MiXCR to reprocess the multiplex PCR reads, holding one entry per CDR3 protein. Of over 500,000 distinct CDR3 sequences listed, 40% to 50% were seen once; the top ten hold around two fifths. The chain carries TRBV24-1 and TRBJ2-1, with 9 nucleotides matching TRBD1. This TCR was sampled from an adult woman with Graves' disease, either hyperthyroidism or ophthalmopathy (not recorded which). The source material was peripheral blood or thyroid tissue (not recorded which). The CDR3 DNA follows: TGTGCCACCAGTGATTCTGGGACAGGGATCAATGAGCAGTTCTTC. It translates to CATSDSGTGINEQFF.